The sequence of this T cell receptor (beta chain) was determined in a study of blood T cell repertoires in COVID-19. In the study overall: There were acute and convalescent COVID-19 samples, and they came from the United States, Italy and Spain.

Method: immunoSEQ multiplex PCR; TCRdb's copy keeps in-frame clones and lacks some. This table has roughly 240,000 clones, over 80% appearing once. Trimming stripped 1 base from V and 8 bases from J, with 5 bases between. CDR1 is WSHSY and CDR2 is SAAADI in the germline V gene. The CDR3 loop spans 11 amino acids. The source is a man in his fifties who had been exposed to COVID-19. The rearrangement uses TRBV10-2 and TRBJ1-1; D is unclear. The sequenced sample was PBMCs or T cells enriched from blood (not recorded which). In DNA form, the CDR3 reads TGCGCCAGCAGTGAGTTCAGAGAAGCTTTCTTT. As protein: CASSEFREAFF.